This T cell receptor (beta chain) was retrieved from a study of OX40 agonist ivuxolimab in advanced cancers. The wider study: Every 2 weeks, patients got intravenous ivuxolimab at one of six dose levels (0.01-10 mg/kg).

Study-level points and caveats: Nonresponders included some who also had low normalized T-cell clonal expansion.

As regards this clone: The target antigen is unknown.

Data came from immunoSEQ multiplex PCR; TCRdb stores just in-frame clones and leaves some out. The table shows tens of thousands of clones, with about nine tenths occurring only once. The sequences come from CD4+ or CD8+ T cells sorted from blood, collected in a trial of the OX40 agonist ivuxolimab. This clonotype originated in an adult with an advanced solid tumor such as melanoma, head and neck, liver or kidney cancer.

The DNA for the CDR3 is TGTGCCAGCAGCTTAAATACCAGGGTGGACGAGCAGTACTTC. This sequence encodes CASSLNTRVDEQYF. The V and J genes are TRBV7-8 and TRBJ2-7, with D possibly matching TRBD1 (5 bases). The length of the CDR3 is 14 residues. V was shortened by 2 bases and J by 5 bases, with 13 bases between the two germline ends. Germline V CDR1 and CDR2: SGHVS, FQNEAQ.